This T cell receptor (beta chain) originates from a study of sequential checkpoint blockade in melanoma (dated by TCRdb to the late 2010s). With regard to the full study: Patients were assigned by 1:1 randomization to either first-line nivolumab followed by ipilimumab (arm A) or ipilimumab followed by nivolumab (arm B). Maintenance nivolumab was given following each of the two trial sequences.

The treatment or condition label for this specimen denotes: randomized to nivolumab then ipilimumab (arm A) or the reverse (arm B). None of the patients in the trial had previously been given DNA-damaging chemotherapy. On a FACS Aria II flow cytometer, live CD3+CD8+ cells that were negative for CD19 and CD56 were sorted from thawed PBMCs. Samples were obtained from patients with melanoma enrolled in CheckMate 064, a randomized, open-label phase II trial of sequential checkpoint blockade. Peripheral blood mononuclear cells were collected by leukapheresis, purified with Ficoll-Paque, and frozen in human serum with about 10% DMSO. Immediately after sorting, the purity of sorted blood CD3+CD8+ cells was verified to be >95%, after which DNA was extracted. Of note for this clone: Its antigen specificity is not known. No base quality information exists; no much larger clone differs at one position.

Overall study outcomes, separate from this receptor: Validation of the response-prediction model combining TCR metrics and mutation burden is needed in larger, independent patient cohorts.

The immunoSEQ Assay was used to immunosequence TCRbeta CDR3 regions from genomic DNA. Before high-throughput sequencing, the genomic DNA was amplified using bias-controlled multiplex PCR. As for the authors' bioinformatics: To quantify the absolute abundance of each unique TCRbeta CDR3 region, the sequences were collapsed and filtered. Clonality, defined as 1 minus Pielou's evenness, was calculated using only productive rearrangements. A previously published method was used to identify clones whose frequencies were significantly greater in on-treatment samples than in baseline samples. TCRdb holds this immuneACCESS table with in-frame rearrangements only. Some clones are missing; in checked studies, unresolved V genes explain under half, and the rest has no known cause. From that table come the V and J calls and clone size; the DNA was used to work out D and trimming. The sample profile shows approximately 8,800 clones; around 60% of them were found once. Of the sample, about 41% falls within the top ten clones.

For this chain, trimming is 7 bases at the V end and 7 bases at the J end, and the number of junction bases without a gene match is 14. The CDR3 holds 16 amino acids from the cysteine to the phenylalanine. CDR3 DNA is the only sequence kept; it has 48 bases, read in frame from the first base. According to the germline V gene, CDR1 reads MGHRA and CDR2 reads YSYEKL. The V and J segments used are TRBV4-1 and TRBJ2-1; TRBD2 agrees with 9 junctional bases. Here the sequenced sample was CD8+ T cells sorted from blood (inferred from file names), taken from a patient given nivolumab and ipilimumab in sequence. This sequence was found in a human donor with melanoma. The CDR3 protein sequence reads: CASNPKGSGGGNEQFF. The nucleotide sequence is TGCGCCAGCAACCCAAAGGGTAGCGGGGGTGGAAATGAGCAGTTCTTC.